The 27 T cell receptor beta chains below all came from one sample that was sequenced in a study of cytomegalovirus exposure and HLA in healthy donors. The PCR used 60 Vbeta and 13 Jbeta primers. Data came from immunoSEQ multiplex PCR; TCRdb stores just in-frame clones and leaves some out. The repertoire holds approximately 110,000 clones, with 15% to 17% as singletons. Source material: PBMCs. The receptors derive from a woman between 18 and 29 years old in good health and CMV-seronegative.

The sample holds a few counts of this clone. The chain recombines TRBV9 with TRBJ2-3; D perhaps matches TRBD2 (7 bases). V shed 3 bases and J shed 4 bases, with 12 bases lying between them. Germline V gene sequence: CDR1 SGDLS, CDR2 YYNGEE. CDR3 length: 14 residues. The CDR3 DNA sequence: TGTGCCAGCAGCGGTGGGGGGGCTCCAGATACGCAGTATTTT. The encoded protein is CASSGGGAPDTQYF.

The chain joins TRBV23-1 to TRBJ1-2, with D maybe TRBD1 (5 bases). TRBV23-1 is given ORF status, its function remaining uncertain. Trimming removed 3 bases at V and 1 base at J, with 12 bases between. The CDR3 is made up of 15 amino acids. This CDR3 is CASSQIPGRNYGYTF. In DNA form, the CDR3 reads TGCGCCAGCAGTCAGATTCCAGGGCGTAACTATGGCTACACCTTC.

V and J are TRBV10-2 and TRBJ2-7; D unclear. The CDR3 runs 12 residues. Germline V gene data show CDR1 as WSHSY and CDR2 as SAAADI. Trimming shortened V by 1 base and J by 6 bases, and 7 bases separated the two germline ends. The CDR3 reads CASSEWRGEQYF. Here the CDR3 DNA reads TGCGCCAGCAGTGAGTGGCGAGGCGAGCAGTACTTC.

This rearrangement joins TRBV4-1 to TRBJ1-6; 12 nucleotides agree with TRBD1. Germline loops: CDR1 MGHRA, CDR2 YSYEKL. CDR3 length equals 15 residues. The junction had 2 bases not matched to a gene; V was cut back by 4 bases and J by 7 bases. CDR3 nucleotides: TGCGCCAGCAGCCGGGACAGGGGGCAAAATTCACCCCTCCACTTT. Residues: CASSRDRGQNSPLHF.

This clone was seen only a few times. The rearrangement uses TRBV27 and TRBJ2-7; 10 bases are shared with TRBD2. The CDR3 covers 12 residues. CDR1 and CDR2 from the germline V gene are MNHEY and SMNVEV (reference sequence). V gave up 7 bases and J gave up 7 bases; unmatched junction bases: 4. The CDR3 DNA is TGTGCCAGCAAAGCGGGGGGGGGAGAGCAGTACTTC. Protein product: CASKAGGGEQYF.

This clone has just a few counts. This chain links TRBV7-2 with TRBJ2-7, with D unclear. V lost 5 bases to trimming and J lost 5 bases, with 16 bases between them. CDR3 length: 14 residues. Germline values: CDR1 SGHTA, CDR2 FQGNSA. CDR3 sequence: CASSLAGRWNEQYF. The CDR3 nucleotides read TGTGCCAGCAGCCTGGCAGGAAGATGGAACGAGCAGTACTTC.

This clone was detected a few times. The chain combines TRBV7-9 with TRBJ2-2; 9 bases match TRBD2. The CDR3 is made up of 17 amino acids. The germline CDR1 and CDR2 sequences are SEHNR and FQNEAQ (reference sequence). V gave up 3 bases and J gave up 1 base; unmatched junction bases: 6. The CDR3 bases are TGTGCCAGCAGCTTCCCCCGACTAGCGGTGAACACCGGGGAGCTGTTTTTT. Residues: CASSFPRLAVNTGELFF.

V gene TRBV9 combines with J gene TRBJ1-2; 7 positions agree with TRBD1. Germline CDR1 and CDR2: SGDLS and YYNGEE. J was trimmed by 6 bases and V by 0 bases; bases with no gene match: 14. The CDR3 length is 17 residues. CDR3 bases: TGTGCCAGCAGCGTAGAGGTAGGGGGCAAGAGTCTCGATGGCTACACCTTC. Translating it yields CASSVEVGGKSLDGYTF.

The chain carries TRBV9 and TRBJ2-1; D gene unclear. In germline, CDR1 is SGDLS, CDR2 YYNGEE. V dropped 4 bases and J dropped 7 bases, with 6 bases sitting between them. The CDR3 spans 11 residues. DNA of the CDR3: TGTGCCAGCAGCCCCGGGAATGAGCAGTTCTTC. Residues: CASSPGNEQFF.

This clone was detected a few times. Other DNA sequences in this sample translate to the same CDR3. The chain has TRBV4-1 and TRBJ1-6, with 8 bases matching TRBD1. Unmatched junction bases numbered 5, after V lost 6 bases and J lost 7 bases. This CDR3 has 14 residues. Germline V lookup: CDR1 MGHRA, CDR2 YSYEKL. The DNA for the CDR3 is TGCGCCAGCAGTCGAGACAGGGGCAATTCACCCCTCCACTTT. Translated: CASSRDRGNSPLHF.

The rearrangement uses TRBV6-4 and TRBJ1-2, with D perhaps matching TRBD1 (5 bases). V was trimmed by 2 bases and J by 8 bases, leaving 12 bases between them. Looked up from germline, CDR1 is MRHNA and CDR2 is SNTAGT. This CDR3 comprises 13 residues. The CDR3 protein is CASSDRGFGGYTF. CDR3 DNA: TGTGCCAGCAGTGACAGGGGTTTTGGAGGCTACACCTTC.

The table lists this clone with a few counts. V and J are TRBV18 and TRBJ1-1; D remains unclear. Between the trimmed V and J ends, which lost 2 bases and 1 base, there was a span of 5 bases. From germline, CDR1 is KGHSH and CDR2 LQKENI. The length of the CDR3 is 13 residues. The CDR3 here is CASSPGRNTEAFF. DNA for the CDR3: TGTGCCAGCTCACCAGGGAGGAACACTGAAGCTTTCTTT. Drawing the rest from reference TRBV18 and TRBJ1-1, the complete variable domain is NAGVMQNPRHLVRRRGQEARLRCSPMKGHSHVYWYRQLPEEGLKFMVYLQKENIIDESGMPKERFSAEFPKEGPSILRIQQVVRGDSAAYFCASSPGRNTEAFFGQGTRLTVV.

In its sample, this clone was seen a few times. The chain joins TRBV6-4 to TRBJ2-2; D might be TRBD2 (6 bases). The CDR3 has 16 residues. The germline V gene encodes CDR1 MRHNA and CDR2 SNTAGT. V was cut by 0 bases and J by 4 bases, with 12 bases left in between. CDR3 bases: TGTGCCAGCAGTGACTCGTTTCGGGAGAGCACCGGGGAGCTGTTTTTT. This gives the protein CASSDSFRESTGELFF.

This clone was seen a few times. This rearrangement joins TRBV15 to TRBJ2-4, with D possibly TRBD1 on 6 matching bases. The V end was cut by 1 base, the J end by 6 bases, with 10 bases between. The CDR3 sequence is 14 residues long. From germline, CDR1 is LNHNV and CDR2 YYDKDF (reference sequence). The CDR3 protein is CATSRGQVGNIQYF. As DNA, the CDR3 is TGTGCCACCAGCAGAGGACAGGTTGGAAACATTCAGTACTTC.

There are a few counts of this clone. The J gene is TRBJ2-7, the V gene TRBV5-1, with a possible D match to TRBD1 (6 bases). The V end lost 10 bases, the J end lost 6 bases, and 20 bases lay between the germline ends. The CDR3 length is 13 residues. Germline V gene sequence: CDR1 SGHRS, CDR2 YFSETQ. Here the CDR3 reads CAPMGQVIPEQYF. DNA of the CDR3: TGCGCCCCAATGGGACAAGTTATCCCCGAGCAGTACTTC. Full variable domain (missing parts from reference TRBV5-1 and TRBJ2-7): KAGVTQTPRYLIKTRGQQVTLSCSPISGHRSVSWYQQTPGQGLQFLFEYFSETQRNKGNFPGRFSGRQFSNSRSEMNVSTLELGDSALYLCAPMGQVIPEQYFGPGTRLTVT.

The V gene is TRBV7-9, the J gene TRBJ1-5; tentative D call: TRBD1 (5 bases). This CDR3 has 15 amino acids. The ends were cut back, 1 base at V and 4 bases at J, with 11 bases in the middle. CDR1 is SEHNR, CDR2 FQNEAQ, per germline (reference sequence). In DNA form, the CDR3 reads TGTGCCAGCAGCTTAGACGGGGGGGTGAATCAGCCCCAGCATTTT. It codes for CASSLDGGVNQPQHF.

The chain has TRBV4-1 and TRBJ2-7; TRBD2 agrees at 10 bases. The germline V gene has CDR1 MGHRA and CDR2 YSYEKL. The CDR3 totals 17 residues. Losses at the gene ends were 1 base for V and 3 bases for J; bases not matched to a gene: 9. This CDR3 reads CASSQVLAGVVFYEQYF. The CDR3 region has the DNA TGCGCCAGCAGCCAAGTGCTAGCGGGAGTCGTTTTCTACGAGCAGTACTTC.

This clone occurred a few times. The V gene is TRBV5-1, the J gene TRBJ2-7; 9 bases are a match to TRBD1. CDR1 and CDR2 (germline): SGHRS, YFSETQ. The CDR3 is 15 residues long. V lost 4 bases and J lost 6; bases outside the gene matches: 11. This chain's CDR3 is CASSRRGQGEGEQYF. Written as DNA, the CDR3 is TGCGCCAGCAGCCGAAGGGGACAGGGCGAGGGCGAGCAGTACTTC.

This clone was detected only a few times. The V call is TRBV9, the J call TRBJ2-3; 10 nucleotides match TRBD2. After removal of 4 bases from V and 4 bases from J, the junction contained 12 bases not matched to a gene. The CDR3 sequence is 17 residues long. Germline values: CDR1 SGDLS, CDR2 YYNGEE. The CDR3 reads CASSLRLTSGKSDTQYF. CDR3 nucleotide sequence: TGTGCCAGCAGCCTTAGGCTTACTAGCGGGAAATCAGATACGCAGTATTTT.

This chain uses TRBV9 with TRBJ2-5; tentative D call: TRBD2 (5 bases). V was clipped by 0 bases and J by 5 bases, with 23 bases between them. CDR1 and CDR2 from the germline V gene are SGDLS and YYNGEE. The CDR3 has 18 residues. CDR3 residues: CASSVGVIGSPGGETQYF. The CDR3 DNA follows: TGTGCCAGCAGCGTAGGGGTAATAGGGAGCCCCGGCGGGGAGACCCAGTACTTC. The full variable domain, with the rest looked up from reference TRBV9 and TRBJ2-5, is DSGVTQTPKHLITATGQRVTLRCSPRSGDLSVYWYQQSLDQGLQFLIQYYNGEERAKGNILERFSAQQFPDLHSELNLSSLELGDSALYFCASSVGVIGSPGGETQYFGPGTRLLVL.

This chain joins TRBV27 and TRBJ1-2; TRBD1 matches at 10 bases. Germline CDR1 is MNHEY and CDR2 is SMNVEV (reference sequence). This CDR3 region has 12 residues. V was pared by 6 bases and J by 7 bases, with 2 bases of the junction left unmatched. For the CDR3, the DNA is TGTGCCAGCAGGACAGGGGGCGGTGGCTACACCTTC. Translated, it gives CASRTGGGGYTF.

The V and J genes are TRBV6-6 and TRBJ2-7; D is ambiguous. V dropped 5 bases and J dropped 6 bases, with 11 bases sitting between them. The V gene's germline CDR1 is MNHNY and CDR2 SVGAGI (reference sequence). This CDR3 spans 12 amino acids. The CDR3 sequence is CASSPRTGEQYF. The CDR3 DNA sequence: TGTGCCAGCAGTCCCCGTACGGGCGAGCAGTACTTC.

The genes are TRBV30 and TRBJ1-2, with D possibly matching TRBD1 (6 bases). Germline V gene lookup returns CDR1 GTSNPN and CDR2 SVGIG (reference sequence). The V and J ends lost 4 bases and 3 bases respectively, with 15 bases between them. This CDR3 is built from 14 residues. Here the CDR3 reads CAWTSRGLHYGYTF. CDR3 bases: TGTGCCTGGACCTCCAGGGGCCTCCACTATGGCTACACCTTC.

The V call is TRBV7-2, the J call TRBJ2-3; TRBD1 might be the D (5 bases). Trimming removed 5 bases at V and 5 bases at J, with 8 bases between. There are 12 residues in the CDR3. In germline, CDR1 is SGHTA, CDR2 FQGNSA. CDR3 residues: CASSLQGDTQYF. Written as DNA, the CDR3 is TGTGCCAGCAGCCTCCAGGGAGATACGCAGTATTTT. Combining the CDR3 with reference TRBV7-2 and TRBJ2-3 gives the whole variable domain GAGVSQSPSNKVTEKGKDVELRCDPISGHTALYWYRQSLGQGLEFLIYFQGNSAPDKSGLPSDRFSAERTGGSVSTLTIQRTQQEDSAVYLCASSLQGDTQYFGPGTRLTVL.

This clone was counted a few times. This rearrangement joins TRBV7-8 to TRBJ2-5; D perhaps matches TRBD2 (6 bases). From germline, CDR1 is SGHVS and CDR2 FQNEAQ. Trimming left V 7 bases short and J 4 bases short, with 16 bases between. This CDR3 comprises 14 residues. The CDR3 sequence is CASTISSVGETQYF. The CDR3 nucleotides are TGTGCCAGCACCATCTCTAGCGTTGGAGAGACCCAGTACTTC.

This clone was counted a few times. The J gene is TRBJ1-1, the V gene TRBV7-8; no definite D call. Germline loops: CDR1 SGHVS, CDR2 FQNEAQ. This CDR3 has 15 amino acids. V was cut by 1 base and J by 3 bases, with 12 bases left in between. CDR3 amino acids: CASSLGSGWDTEAFF. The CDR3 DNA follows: TGTGCCAGCAGCTTAGGTTCCGGGTGGGACACTGAAGCTTTCTTT.

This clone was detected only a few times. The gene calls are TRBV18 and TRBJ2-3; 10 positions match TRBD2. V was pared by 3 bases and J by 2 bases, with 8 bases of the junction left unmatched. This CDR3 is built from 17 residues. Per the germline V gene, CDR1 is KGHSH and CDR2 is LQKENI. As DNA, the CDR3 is TGTGCCAGCTCACCTTTAGCGGGGGGACGCCCCACAGATACGCAGTATTTT. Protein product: CASSPLAGGRPTDTQYF. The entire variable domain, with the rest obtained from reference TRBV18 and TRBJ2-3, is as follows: NAGVMQNPRHLVRRRGQEARLRCSPMKGHSHVYWYRQLPEEGLKFMVYLQKENIIDESGMPKERFSAEFPKEGPSILRIQQVVRGDSAAYFCASSPLAGGRPTDTQYFGPGTRLTVL.